This record concerns one T cell receptor beta chain sequence. Its target antigen remains unknown. The junction and the germline gene differ at one end; a read error may be behind it. The source of the sample is a study of blood T cell repertoires in COVID-19 (TCRdb year 2020). As for the study more broadly: The collaborator samples originated in the United States, Italy and Spain and spanned the acute and convalescent phases of COVID-19. Samples were obtained from the ongoing ImmuneRACE study (first 160 participants) and from over 1,000 subjects provided by 6 global collaborators. Where HLA class I and class II types were available, the types were taken from metadata supplied by the sample provider, not from assay-based typing. The repertoires were released in a freely available public database intended as a resource for research on the immune response to SARS-CoV-2. The dataset comprised deeply sampled blood TCRbeta repertoires from subjects exposed to, actively infected with, or recovered from COVID-19. A de-identified subject ID, COVID-19 status, age in years and sex were almost always included in the sample metadata. The prospective study material was composed of cDNA or gDNA derived from T cells, B-cell-depleted T cells, or PBMCs.

TCRbeta CDR3 regions were amplified from genomic DNA using the immunoSEQ Assay, a bias-controlled multiplex PCR. As for the original processing: Nucleated cell counts per sample were estimated from amplification of reference gene primers within the assay. To quantify the absolute abundance of each unique TCRbeta CDR3 rearrangement, sequence reads were collapsed and filtered. For each sample, productive Simpson clonality was calculated as the square root of Simpson's diversity index across productive rearrangements. Imported from immuneACCESS, the table was reduced by TCRdb to in-frame sequences with V and J called. These copies leave out some clones; in studies compared against another copy, an unresolved V gene accounts for under half, and the cause of the remainder is not known. The V and J calls and the clone size are those of that table, but D and trimming were determined from the DNA. The sample yields 360,000 or so clones; approximately 84% were counted once. Around 3% of the sample belongs to the ten largest clones.

Broad study findings and their caveats: Clinical and demographic metadata were provided uncurated, with the amount varying by source and participant.

For CDR1 and CDR2, the germline V gene lists MDHEN and SYDVKM. The CDR3 goes from the cysteine to the phenylalanine over 14 residues. Here the CDR3 DNA is all that survives: 42 bases in frame from base 1. In the prospective study, participants were about 18 to 100 years old, resided in about two dozen geographic areas of the United States, and were enrolled through a virtual design. In the prospective study, participants were assigned to cohorts based on the clinical history participants reported in a screening survey and a study questionnaire. Recovered participants in ImmuneRACE Cohort 3 were defined as having two consecutive negative NP/OP PCR tests, clearance from a healthcare professional, or resolution of symptoms. Each participant in the prospective study had whole blood, serum and a nasopharyngeal or oropharyngeal swab collected by mobile phlebotomists. Participants in the prospective study had the option to provide additional blood draws and questionnaires over a roughly 2-month period. Before DNA extraction, blood samples from the prospective study were shipped at room temperature or frozen.

The specimen sequenced was PBMCs or T cells enriched from blood (not recorded which). The chain is encoded by TRBV28 joined to TRBJ1-3, with no confident D gene call. The TCR sequence derives from a woman aged 25 to 45 who had recovered from COVID-19. The bases read TGTGCCAGCAGTTCCCCATCAGACCTTGGGCGAGTAGGTTTT. It specifies CASSSPSDLGRVGF.